This T cell receptor (beta chain) is from a study of blood T cell repertoires in COVID-19. The table came from immunoSEQ multiplex PCR; TCRdb's copy has only in-frame clones and leaves some out. The table records about 200,000 clones, approximately 90% of them present only once. V lost 5 bases, J lost 5 bases, and 16 bases lay in between. CDR3 length: 14 residues. Germline CDR1 and CDR2: SGHTA and FQGNSA. The source is a man older than 75 with acute or convalescent COVID-19. The sample consisted of peripheral blood. The chain recombines TRBV7-2 with TRBJ2-7, with D unclear. The CDR3 bases are TGTGCCAGCAGCGCAGCACGGATAGACAACGAGCAGTACTTC. As protein: CASSAARIDNEQYF.